The table lists the clone carrying this T cell receptor beta chain with a count of one. Antigen unknown. V was cut by 7 bases and J by 8 bases, with 14 bases left in between. This CDR3 contains 13 residues. Germline assignment: CDR1 LNHDA and CDR2 SQIVND (reference sequence). Profiling relied on immunoSEQ multiplex PCR, and the TCRdb table lists in-frame clones only, not all of them. The sample lists 25,000 or so clones; around 89% were seen once. Time point described: cycle 4 day 1 (C4D1), after less than seven weeks of nivolumab. With no exception, relapse followed autologous stem cell transplantation in all patients, and brentuximab vedotin exposure varied. The data originate from a study of PD-1 blockade in classical Hodgkin lymphoma. Findings and caveats of the study: Reports described newly diagnosed patients as having lower baseline TCR diversity than healthy donors. A significant rise in TCR diversity by C4D1 was seen for CD4+ but not CD8+ cells.

The receptor's source is a human donor with classical Hodgkin lymphoma. The sample was peripheral blood mononuclear cells (PBMCs), taken before the fourth cycle of nivolumab. The chain has TRBV19 and TRBJ1-4; tentatively, D is TRBD1 (6 bases). The DNA of the CDR3 is TGTGCCAGTATGGCGACAGGAGAGGAAAAACTGTTTTTT. The encoded protein is CASMATGEEKLFF.